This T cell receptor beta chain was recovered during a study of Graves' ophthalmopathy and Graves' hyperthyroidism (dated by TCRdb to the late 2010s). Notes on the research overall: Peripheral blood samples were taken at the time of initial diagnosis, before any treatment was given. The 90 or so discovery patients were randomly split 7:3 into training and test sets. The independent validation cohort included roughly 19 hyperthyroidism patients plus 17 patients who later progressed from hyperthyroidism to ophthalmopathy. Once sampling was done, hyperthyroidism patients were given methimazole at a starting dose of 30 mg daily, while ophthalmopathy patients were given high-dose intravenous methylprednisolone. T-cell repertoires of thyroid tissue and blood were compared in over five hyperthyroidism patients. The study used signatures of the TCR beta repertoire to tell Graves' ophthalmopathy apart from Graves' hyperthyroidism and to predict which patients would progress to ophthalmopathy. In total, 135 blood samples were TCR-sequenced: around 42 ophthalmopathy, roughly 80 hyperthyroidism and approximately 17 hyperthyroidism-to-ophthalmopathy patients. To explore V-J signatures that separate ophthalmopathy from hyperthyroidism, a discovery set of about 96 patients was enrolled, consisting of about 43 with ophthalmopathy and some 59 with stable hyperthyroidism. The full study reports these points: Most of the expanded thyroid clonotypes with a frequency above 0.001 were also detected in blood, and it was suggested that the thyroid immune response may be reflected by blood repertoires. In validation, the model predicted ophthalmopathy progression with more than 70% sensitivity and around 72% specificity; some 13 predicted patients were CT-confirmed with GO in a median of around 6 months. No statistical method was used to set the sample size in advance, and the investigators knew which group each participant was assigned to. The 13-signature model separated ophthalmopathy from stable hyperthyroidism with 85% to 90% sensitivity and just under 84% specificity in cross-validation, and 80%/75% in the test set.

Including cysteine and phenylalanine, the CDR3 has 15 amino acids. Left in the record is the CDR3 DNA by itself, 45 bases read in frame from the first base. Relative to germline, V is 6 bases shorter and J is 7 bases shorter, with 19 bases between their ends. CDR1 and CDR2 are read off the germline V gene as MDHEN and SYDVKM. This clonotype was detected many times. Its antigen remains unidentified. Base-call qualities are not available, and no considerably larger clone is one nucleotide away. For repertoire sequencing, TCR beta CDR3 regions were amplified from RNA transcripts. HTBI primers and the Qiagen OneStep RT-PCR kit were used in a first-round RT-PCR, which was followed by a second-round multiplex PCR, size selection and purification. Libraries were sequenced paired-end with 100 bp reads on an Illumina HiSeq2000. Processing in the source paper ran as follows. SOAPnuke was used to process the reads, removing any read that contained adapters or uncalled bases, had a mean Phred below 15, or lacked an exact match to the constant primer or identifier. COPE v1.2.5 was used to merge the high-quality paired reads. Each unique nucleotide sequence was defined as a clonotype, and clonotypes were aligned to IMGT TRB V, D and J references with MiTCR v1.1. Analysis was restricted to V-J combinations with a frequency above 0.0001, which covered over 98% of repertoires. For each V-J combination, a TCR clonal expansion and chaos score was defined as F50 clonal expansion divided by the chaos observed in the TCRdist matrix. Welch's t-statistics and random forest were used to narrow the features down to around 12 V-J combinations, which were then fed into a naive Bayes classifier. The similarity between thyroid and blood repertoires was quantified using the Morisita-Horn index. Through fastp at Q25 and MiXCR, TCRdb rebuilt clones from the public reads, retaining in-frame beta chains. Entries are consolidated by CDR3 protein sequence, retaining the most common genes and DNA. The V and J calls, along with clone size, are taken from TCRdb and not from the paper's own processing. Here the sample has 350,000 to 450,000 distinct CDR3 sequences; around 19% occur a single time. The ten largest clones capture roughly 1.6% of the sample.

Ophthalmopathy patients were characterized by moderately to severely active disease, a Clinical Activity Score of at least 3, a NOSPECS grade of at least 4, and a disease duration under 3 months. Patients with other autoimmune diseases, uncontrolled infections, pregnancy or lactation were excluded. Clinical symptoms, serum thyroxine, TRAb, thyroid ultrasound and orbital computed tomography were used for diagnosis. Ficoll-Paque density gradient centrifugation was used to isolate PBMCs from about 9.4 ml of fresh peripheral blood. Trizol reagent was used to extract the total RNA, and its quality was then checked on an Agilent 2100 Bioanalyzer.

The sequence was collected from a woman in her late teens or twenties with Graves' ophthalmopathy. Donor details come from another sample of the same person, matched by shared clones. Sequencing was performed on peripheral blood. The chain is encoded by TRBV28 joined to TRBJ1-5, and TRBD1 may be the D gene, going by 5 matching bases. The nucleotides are TGTGCCAGCAGAGGGGTGCCGGGGCTCGGACAGCCCCAGCATTTT. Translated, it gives CASRGVPGLGQPQHF. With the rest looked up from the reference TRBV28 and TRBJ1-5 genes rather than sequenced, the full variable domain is DVKVTQSSRYLVKRTGEKVFLECVQDMDHENMFWYRQDPGLGLRLIYFSYDVKMKEKGDIPEGYSVSREKKERFSLILESASTNQTSMYLCASRGVPGLGQPQHFGDGTRLSIL.